This TCR beta chain was identified in a study of PD-1 blockade in classical Hodgkin lymphoma. Some clones are missing from TCRdb's copy, which holds only in-frame ones; the method was immunoSEQ multiplex PCR. This table holds about 44,000 clones, roughly two thirds found once. Trimming pared 6 bases from V and 4 bases from J, leaving 18 bases between. The germline CDR1 and CDR2 sequences are LNHDA and SQIVND (reference sequence). CDR3 length: 15 amino acids. Described time point: cycle 4 day 1 (C4D1), after more than 5 weeks of nivolumab. Relapse was seen in all patients after autologous stem cell transplantation, and brentuximab vedotin exposure was variable.

The chain uses TRBV19 and TRBJ1-2, with unresolved D. This TCR came from a human donor with classical Hodgkin lymphoma. Here the sequenced sample was peripheral blood mononuclear cells (PBMCs), taken before the fourth cycle of nivolumab. The CDR3 reads CASSRGETYAYGYTF. The CDR3 bases are TGTGCCAGTAGCCGGGGAGAGACCTATGCCTATGGCTACACCTTC.